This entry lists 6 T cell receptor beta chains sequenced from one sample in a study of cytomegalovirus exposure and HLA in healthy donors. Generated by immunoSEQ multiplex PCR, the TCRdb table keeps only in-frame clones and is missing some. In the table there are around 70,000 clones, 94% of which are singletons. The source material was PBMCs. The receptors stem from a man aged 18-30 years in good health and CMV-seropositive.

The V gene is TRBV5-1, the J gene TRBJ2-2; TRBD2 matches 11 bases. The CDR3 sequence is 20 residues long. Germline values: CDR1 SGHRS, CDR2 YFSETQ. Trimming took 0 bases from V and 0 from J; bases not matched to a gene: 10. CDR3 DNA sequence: TGCGCCAGCAGCTTGGCCTTTATAGCGGGAGGGACAACGAACACCGGGGAGCTGTTTTTT. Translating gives CASSLAFIAGGTTNTGELFF.

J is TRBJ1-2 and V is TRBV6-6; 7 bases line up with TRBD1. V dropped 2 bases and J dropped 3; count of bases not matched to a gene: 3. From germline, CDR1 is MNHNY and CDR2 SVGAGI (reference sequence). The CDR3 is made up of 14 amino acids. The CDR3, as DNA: TGTGCCAGCAGTTACCCCACAGGGGACTATGGCTACACCTTC. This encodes CASSYPTGDYGYTF.

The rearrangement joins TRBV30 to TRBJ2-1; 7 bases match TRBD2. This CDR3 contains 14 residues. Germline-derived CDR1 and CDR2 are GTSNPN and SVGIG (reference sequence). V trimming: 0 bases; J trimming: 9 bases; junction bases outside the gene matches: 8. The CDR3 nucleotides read TGTGCCTGGAGTGTGGGCGGGAGTCGCCGTGAGCAGTTCTTC. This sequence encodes CAWSVGGSRREQFF.

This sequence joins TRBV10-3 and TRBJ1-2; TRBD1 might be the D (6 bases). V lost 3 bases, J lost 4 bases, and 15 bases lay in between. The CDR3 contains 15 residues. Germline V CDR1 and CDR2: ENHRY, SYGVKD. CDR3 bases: TGTGCCATCAGTGATTACAGGGAGGGTTCCTATGGCTACACCTTC. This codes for CAISDYREGSYGYTF.

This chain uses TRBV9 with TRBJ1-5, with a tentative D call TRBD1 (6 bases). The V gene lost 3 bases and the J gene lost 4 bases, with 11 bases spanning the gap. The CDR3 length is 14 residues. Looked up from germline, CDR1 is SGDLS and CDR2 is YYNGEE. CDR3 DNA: TGTGCCAGCAGCGCGGGGCAGGGGAATCAGCCCCAGCATTTT. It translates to CASSAGQGNQPQHF.

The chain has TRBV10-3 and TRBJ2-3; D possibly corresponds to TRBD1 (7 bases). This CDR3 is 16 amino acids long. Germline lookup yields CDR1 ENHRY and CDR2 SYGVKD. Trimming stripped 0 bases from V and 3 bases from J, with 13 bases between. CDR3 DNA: TGTGCCATCAGTGAGTCGATCCAGGGGGGAACAGATACGCAGTATTTT. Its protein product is CAISESIQGGTDTQYF.